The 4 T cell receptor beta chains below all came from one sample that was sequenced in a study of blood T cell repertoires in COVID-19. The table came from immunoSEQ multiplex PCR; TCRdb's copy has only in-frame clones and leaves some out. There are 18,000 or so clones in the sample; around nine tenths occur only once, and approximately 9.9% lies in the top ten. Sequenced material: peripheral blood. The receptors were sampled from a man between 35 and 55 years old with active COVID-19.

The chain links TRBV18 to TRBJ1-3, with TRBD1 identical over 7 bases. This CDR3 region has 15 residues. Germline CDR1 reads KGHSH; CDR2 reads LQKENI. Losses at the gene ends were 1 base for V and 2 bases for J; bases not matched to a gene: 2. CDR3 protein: CASSPQGAAGNTIYF. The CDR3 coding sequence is TGTGCCAGCTCACCACAGGGGGCAGCTGGAAACACCATATATTTT. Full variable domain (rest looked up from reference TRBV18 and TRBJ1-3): NAGVMQNPRHLVRRRGQEARLRCSPMKGHSHVYWYRQLPEEGLKFMVYLQKENIIDESGMPKERFSAEFPKEGPSILRIQQVVRGDSAAYFCASSPQGAAGNTIYFGEGSWLTVV.

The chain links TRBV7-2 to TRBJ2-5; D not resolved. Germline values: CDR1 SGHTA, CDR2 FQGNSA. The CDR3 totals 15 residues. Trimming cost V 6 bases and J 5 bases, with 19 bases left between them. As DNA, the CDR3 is TGTGCCAGCAGATCAGGCAATCAAGCTTCGGAGACCCAGTACTTC. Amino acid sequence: CASRSGNQASETQYF.

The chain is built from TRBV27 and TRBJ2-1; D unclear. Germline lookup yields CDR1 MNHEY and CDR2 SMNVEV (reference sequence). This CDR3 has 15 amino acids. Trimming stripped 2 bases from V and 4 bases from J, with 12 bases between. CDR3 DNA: TGTGCCAGCAGTTTAACTAAGAACTCATACAATGAGCAGTTCTTC. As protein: CASSLTKNSYNEQFF.

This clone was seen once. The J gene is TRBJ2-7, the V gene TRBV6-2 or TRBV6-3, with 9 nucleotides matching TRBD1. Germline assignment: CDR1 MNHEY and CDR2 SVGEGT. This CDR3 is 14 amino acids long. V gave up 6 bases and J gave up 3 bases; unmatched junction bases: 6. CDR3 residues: CASRYRGPDYEQYF. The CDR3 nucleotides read TGTGCCAGCAGATACAGGGGGCCGGACTACGAGCAGTACTTC.